These T cell receptor beta chains were read from a single sample in a study of cytomegalovirus exposure and HLA in healthy donors. Some clones are missing from TCRdb's copy, which holds only in-frame ones; the method was immunoSEQ multiplex PCR. Here the sample spans 95,000 to 150,000 clones, approximately 84% being singletons. Source material: PBMCs. The source is a man aged 50-59 years in good health and CMV-seronegative. The CDR3 runs from the conserved cysteine through the conserved F or W. A D gene is named only where the DNA matches it firmly. A clone size is listed for some rows: how often the clone was seen (once, few, many), or a class if it is expanded.

v_gene	len	j_gene	abundance	d_gene	CDR3nt	CDR3aa
TRBV7-2	14	TRBJ2-5	-	TRBD2	TGTGCCAGCAGCCCCGGGGGGGGATTAGAGACCCAGTACTTC	CASSPGGGLETQYF
TRBV20-1	10	TRBJ1-2	-	-	TGCAGTGCTTCACAGGTCGGCTACACCTTC	CSASQVGYTF
TRBV27	14	TRBJ1-1	-	-	TGTGCCAGCAGAGTGGGGAGAATGAACACTGAAGCTTTCTTT	CASRVGRMNTEAFF
TRBV27	14	TRBJ1-2	-	-	TGTGCCAGCAGTTTAGCAGGGGTGGGCTATGGCTACCCCTTC	CASSLAGVGYGYPF
TRBV19	15	TRBJ1-2	-	-	TGTGCCAGTAGCCCCGAACAGGGATTTAACTATGGCTACACCTTC	CASSPEQGFNYGYTF
TRBV5-3	17	TRBJ2-7	-	-	TGTGCCAGAAGCTCGGGAGGACAGGGTCATCTCCCGTGTGAGCAGTACTTC	CARSSGGQGHLPCEQYF
TRBV29-1	13	TRBJ2-3	-	-	TGCAGCGTTGATCTAGGCTCCACAGATACGCAGTATTTT	CSVDLGSTDTQYF
TRBV7-9	16	TRBJ1-6	-	-	TGTGCCAGCAGCTTTAATGAGGGATTGGGGAATTCACCCCTCCACTTT	CASSFNEGLGNSPLHF
TRBV5-1	13	TRBJ2-1	-	-	TGCGCCAGCAGCTCTGGGCACGACAATGAGCAGTTCTTC	CASSSGHDNEQFF
TRBV4-3	18	TRBJ1-6	-	-	TGCGCCAGCAGCCAAGAAGGCCCAGGGGCGGTCTATAATTCACCCCTCCACTTT	CASSQEGPGAVYNSPLHF
TRBV5-4	14	TRBJ2-7	-	TRBD2	TGTGCCAGCAGCCCGACCGGGACGGGAGGAGAGCAGTACTTC	CASSPTGTGGEQYF
TRBV5-1	15	TRBJ2-6	-	-	TGCGCCAGCAGCTTAAAACTAGCCCCTTCCGGCGTCCTGACTTTC	CASSLKLAPSGVLTF
TRBV12-5	19	TRBJ1-5	-	-	TGTGCTAGCTCTCCCCCTCAAACGACCACAGGGATCAGTGGGCAGCCCCAGCATTTT	CASSPPQTTTGISGQPQHF
TRBV15	15	TRBJ2-2	-	-	TGTGCCACCGTTAGGGGAAAACCCAACACCGGGGAGCTGTTTTTT	CATVRGKPNTGELFF
TRBV7-9	15	TRBJ1-1	-	-	TGTGCCAGCAGCGAAATGGGGGGTCCGAACACTGAAGCTTTCTTT	CASSEMGGPNTEAFF
TRBV28	14	TRBJ2-7	-	TRBD2	TGTGCCAGCAGTTTAGGACTAGCGGGAGTTCAGCAGTACTTC	CASSLGLAGVQQYF
TRBV28	14	TRBJ1-1	-	-	TGTGCCAGCAGGGAGGGTGGGTTGAACACTGAAGCTTTCTTT	CASREGGLNTEAFF
TRBV28	13	TRBJ1-2	-	-	TGTGCCAGCAAGCAGACAGTAACCTATGGCTACACCTTC	CASKQTVTYGYTF
TRBV4-1	14	TRBJ2-7	-	-	TGCGCCAGCAGCCACGGCAGGACTCCCTACGAGCAGTACTTC	CASSHGRTPYEQYF
TRBV7-6	16	TRBJ2-3	-	TRBD2	TGTGCCAGCAGCTTAGGGGGGGGAGCTAGCACAGATACGCAGTATTTT	CASSLGGGASTDTQYF
TRBV10-3	12	TRBJ1-4	-	TRBD1	TGTGCCATCAGTGGACAGGGAGAAAAACTGTTTTTT	CAISGQGEKLFF
TRBV15	16	TRBJ2-1	few	TRBD1	TGTGCCACCAGCAGAGAAGAGGGACAGGGGGATAATGAGCAGTTCTTC	CATSREEGQGDNEQFF
TRBV4-3	16	TRBJ2-5	-	TRBD2	TGCGCCAGCAGCCACCCCAGCGGGGGGCCCCCAGGGGACCAGTACTTC	CASSHPSGGPPGDQYF
TRBV6-5	13	TRBJ1-1	-	-	TGTGCCAGCAATAGAGGGGTGGGAGGCGTAGCTTTCTTT	CASNRGVGGVAFF
TRBV7-7	16	TRBJ2-7	-	-	TGTGCCAGCAGCCTCGAGACAGGCCTGTACTCCTACGAGCAGTACTTC	CASSLETGLYSYEQYF
TRBV29-1	16	TRBJ2-6	-	-	TGCAGCGTTGAACTGCGGCCCCCCTCTGGGGCCAACGTCCTGACTTTC	CSVELRPPSGANVLTF
TRBV19	15	TRBJ1-3	-	-	TGTGCCAGTGGTCGGGGGGCCAGCTCTGGAAACACCATATATTTT	CASGRGASSGNTIYF
TRBV4-1	16	TRBJ2-3	few	-	TGCGCCAGCAGCCAAGTCCGGGGGAGTGGCACAGATACGCAGTATTTT	CASSQVRGSGTDTQYF
TRBV6-4	16	TRBJ2-7	-	TRBD1	TGTGCCAGCAGTGACAGGGGGCAGCTACTACCCTACGAGCAGTACTTC	CASSDRGQLLPYEQYF
TRBV27	18	TRBJ2-2	-	TRBD1	TGTGCCAGCAGCCAAAGGGGGACAGGGGGTATGTACACCGGGGAGCTGTTTTTT	CASSQRGTGGMYTGELFF
TRBV5-1	16	TRBJ2-3	-	TRBD2	TGCGCCAGCAGCTTGGAGGCTAGCGGGAGCTCAGATACGCAGTATTTT	CASSLEASGSSDTQYF
TRBV30	14	TRBJ2-7	-	-	TGTGCCTGGAGTGTGGGGCGGAGGGCCTACGAGCAGTACTTC	CAWSVGRRAYEQYF
TRBV9	17	TRBJ2-3	-	-	TGTGCCAGCAGCGTAATACGGGACTCAACCTATCCAGATACGCAGTATTTT	CASSVIRDSTYPDTQYF
TRBV7-6	13	TRBJ1-1	-	-	TGTGCCAGCAGCTTTAGAGTGAACACTGAAGCTTTCTTT	CASSFRVNTEAFF
TRBV30	14	TRBJ2-7	-	TRBD2	TGTGCCTGGAGTGGGGGACTAACCTCCTACGAGCAGTACTTC	CAWSGGLTSYEQYF
TRBV5-5	14	TRBJ1-4	-	-	TGTGCCAGCAGCTTGCTGTGGTCGGGGGAAAAACTGTTTTTT	CASSLLWSGEKLFF
TRBV7-2	14	TRBJ2-7	-	-	TGTGCCACCACCCCGGACATGAGCTCCTACGAGCAGTACTTC	CATTPDMSSYEQYF
TRBV5-4	16	TRBJ1-2	-	TRBD1	TGTGCCAGCAGCCCCGACGGTAGAGGGGGCGGCTATGGCTACACCTTC	CASSPDGRGGGYGYTF
TRBV28	13	TRBJ1-3	few	TRBD1	TGTGCCAGCAGTGCCCCCGGACAGGGGGCTTTGGATTTT	CASSAPGQGALDF
TRBV20-1	11	TRBJ1-2	once	-	TGCAGTTACCCCGGTCTTAGTGGCTACACCTTC	CSYPGLSGYTF
TRBV2	12	TRBJ2-7	few	-	TGTGCCAGCAGTGTCGACTGGAACGAGCAGTACTTC	CASSVDWNEQYF
TRBV7-2	17	TRBJ2-1	-	TRBD2	TGTGCCAGCAGCCTCCGGACTAGCGGGAGCTCCTACAATGAGCAGTTCTTC	CASSLRTSGSSYNEQFF
TRBV7-2	12	TRBJ2-1	-	-	TGTGCCAGCAGCTCTAATTACAATGAGCAGTTCTTC	CASSSNYNEQFF
TRBV27	14	TRBJ1-2	-	TRBD1	TGTGCCAGCAGTCTAGGACAGGGAATGGGAGGCTACACCTTC	CASSLGQGMGGYTF
TRBV5-1	19	TRBJ2-2	-	-	TGCGCCAGCAGCTTGTTTAGGAGGACAGAAGTTTCGAACACCGGGGAGCTGTTTTTT	CASSLFRRTEVSNTGELFF
TRBV16	13	TRBJ2-3	-	-	TGTGCCAGCAGCCAATCACAGGGAGATACGCAGTATTTT	CASSQSQGDTQYF
TRBV30	13	TRBJ1-1	few	-	TGTGCCTGGAGGGTGGGGCTGAACACTGAAGCTTTCTTT	CAWRVGLNTEAFF
TRBV29-1	12	TRBJ2-1	few	-	TGCAGCAAAACCAGCTCCTACAATGAGCAGTTCTTC	CSKTSSYNEQFF
TRBV7-3	14	TRBJ2-3	-	TRBD2	TGTGCCAGCAGCTTTAGCGGGGGTACAGATACGCAGTATTTT	CASSFSGGTDTQYF
TRBV27	14	TRBJ2-3	once	-	TGTGCCAGCAGTTTGGGCTCCGCCGGAGATACGCAGTATTTT	CASSLGSAGDTQYF
TRBV9	15	TRBJ1-1	-	TRBD1	TGTGCCAGCAGCTTTACGGGACAGTCGAACACTGAAGCTTTCTTT	CASSFTGQSNTEAFF
TRBV5-1	14	TRBJ2-5	-	TRBD1	TGCGCCAGCAGCTCAGCCTCCGTACAGGGGTCCCAGTACTTC	CASSSASVQGSQYF